This TCR beta chain derives from a study of OX40 agonist ivuxolimab in advanced cancers. General notes on the study: Ivuxolimab, which targeted the costimulatory receptor OX40 (CD134), was an agonistic, fully human IgG2 monoclonal antibody. Intravenous ivuxolimab was administered to patients every 2 weeks at six dose levels: 0.01, 0.1, 0.3, 1.5, 3 and 10 mg/kg. Of the approximately 50 patients in dose escalation, about 20 had hepatocellular carcinoma, some 15 had melanoma, 9 had renal cell carcinoma and 9 had head and neck cancer. The purpose of peripheral TCRbeta sequencing was to test whether ivuxolimab changed TCR sequence diversity and led to clonal T-cell expansion. Partial responses occurred in three dose-escalation patients: two with cutaneous melanoma and one with hepatocellular carcinoma. A male proportion of roughly 85% and a mean age of roughly 55 years, ranging from roughly 20 to 80, were recorded for the dose-escalation cohort. The paper reports the monotherapy dose-escalation portion (N of about 54 patients) of the phase I ivuxolimab trial. Prior anti-PD-1, anti-PD-L1 or anti-CTLA-4 therapy was permitted, and checkpoint inhibitors had been received by approximately 39% of dose-escalation patients. Summary of the overall study and its limitations: The antigen specificity of the peripheral T cells that underwent clonal expansion was not determined. At doses from 0.1 to 3.0 mg/kg, clonal expansion was seen in both CD4+ and CD8+ blood T cells between baseline and week 6. After ivuxolimab, CD8+ T cells had more expanded clones than CD4+ T cells on average. In the 0.1-3.0 mg/kg groups, partial responders were among the patients with the lowest normalized peripheral clonal expansion, particularly in CD8+ T cells. Low levels of normalized T-cell clonal expansion were also seen in some patients who did not respond.

To sequence the TCRbeta CDR3 region, genomic DNA was isolated from the sorted cells. TCRbeta CDR3 regions were sequenced using the immunoSEQ Assay. Imported from immuneACCESS, the table was reduced by TCRdb to in-frame sequences with V and J called. These copies leave out some clones; in studies compared against another copy, an unresolved V gene accounts for under half, and the cause of the remainder is not known. Recorded for this sample are 65,000 to 80,000 clones; about 89% of them occurred a single time. The ten largest clonotypes hold roughly 0.77% of the sample. The trial excluded patients who had a history of autoimmune disease or were on systemic immunosuppression. Peripheral blood for TCR sequencing was collected from all dose cohorts at baseline, on cycle 4 day 1, and on cycle 7 day 1. Samples came from an open-label, multicenter, first-in-human phase I dose-escalation trial of ivuxolimab. The trial enrolled adults with locally advanced or metastatic head and neck squamous cell, hepatocellular, melanoma or renal cell carcinoma. CD4+ and CD8+ T cells were sorted separately from peripheral blood before TCR sequencing.

Per the germline V gene (reference sequence), SGHNT is the CDR1 and YYREEE is the CDR2. There are 15 amino acids in the CDR3, from cysteine to phenylalanine inclusive. Only the CDR3 portion is preserved as DNA: 45 bases, with reading frame beginning at the first base. From V the trimming removes 4 bases and from J it removes 5 bases, while the gene matches leave 6 bases of the junction unaccounted for. With respect to this clone: No antigen is known for it. Base qualities are missing; no much larger clone stands one base away.

The material sequenced was CD4+ or CD8+ T cells sorted from blood, taken in a trial of the OX40 agonist ivuxolimab. This receptor chain uses TRBV5-4 and TRBJ1-6; the central 7 bases match TRBD1. This sequence was found in an adult with an advanced solid tumor such as melanoma, head and neck, liver or kidney cancer. Here is the DNA: TGTGCCAGCAGCATCGGGCAGGGGGATAATTCACCCCTCCACTTT. This encodes CASSIGQGDNSPLHF. Supplemented by the reference TRBV5-4 and TRBJ1-6 proteins around the CDR3, the complete variable domain is ETGVTQSPTHLIKTRGQQVTLRCSSQSGHNTVSWYQQALGQGPQFIFQYYREEENGRGNFPPRFSGLQFPNYSSELNVNALELDDSALYLCASSIGQGDNSPLHFGNGTRLTVT.